What follows are 2 T cell receptor beta chains derived from one specimen sequenced in a study of PD-1 blockade in classical Hodgkin lymphoma. Generated by immunoSEQ multiplex PCR, the TCRdb table keeps only in-frame clones and is missing some. The sample holds approximately 89,000 clones, approximately 86% seen once. Regarding time point: cycle 4 day 1 (C4D1), after more than five weeks of nivolumab. Patients all relapsed after autologous stem cell transplantation, and there was variation in brentuximab vedotin exposure. This specimen was peripheral blood mononuclear cells (PBMCs), taken before the fourth cycle of nivolumab. Receptors originate from a human donor with classical Hodgkin lymphoma.

V is TRBV7-7 and J is TRBJ2-7; TRBD1 aligns across 11 bases. V lost 5 bases and J lost 5; bases outside the gene matches: 5. Germline-derived CDR1 and CDR2 are SSHAT and FNYEAQ (reference sequence). The CDR3 spans 14 residues. The CDR3 loop is CASSQDRGLHEQYF. The CDR3 DNA sequence: TGTGCCAGCAGCCAGGACAGGGGGCTCCACGAGCAGTACTTC.

The chain recombines TRBV5-1 with TRBJ2-3, with D hard to call. Germline V gives CDR1 SGHRS, CDR2 YFSETQ. This CDR3 has 16 residues. V was clipped by 0 bases and J by 0 bases, with 11 bases between them. CDR3 residues: CASSLATDTSTDTQYF. CDR3 coding DNA: TGCGCCAGCAGCTTGGCGACCGACACTAGCACAGATACGCAGTATTTT.